The following is a T cell receptor beta chain sequence with its context. Its target is not known. Time point indicated: week 5, during vaccination. The investigators gave 300 ug of mutant IDH1 20-mer peptide in each vaccine dose, together with topical imiquimod. In every donor, the tumor was a new WHO grade 3 or 4 IDH1-mutant, ATRX-lost astrocytoma. This specimen belongs to a study of a mutant IDH1 vaccine in newly diagnosed glioma. The data were produced by immunoSEQ multiplex PCR, yet TCRdb's version contains in-frame clones alone and is incomplete. The sample contains roughly 34,000 clones, roughly 76% of which appear only once. The V gene lost 2 bases and the J gene lost 8 bases, with 12 bases spanning the gap. CDR3 length equals 12 residues. In germline, CDR1 is GTSNPN, CDR2 SVGIG (reference sequence).

The clonotype comes from a man aged 50 to 60 with glioma. The gene calls are TRBV30 and TRBJ1-1; perhaps TRBD1 as D (6 bases). The sample in question was PBMCs, obtained from a glioma patient whose treatment included an IDH1 peptide vaccine. DNA of the CDR3: TGTGCCTGGAGTCCCTGGACAGTCGAAGCTTTCTTT. Residues: CAWSPWTVEAFF. Supplemented by reference TRBV30 and TRBJ1-1, the full variable domain reads SQTIHQWPATLVQPVGSPLSLECTVEGTSNPNLYWYRQAAGRGLQLLFYSVGIGQISSEVPQNLSASRPQDRQFILSSKKLLLSDSGFYLCAWSPWTVEAFFGQGTRLTVV.